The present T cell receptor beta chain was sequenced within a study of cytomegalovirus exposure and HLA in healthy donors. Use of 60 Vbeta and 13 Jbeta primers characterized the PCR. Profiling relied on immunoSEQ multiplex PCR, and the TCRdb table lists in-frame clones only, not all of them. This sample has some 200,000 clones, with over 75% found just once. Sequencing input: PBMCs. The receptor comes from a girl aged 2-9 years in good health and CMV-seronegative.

The CDR3 is CASSKGRDRTDTQYF. The DNA of the CDR3 is TGTGCCAGCAGCAAAGGAAGGGACAGAACAGATACGCAGTATTTT. This chain uses TRBV21-1 with TRBJ2-3; no check of the table's D call, TRBD1, against the DNA was made. TRBV21-1 is deemed a pseudogene. The CDR3 loop spans 15 amino acids.